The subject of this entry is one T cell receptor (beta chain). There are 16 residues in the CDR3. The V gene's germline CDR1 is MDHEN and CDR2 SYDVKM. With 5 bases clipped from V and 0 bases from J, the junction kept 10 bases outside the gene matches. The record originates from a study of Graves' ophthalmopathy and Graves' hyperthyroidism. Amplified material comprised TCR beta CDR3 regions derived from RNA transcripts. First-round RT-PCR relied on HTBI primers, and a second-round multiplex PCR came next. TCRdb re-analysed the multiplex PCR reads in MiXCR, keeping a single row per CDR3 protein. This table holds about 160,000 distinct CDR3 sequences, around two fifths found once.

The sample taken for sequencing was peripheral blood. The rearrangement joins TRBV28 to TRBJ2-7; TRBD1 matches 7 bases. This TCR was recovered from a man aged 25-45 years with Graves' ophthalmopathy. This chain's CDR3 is CASSPRQGTVSYEQYF. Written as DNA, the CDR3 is TGTGCCAGCAGTCCCCGACAGGGAACGGTCTCCTACGAGCAGTACTTC.